The clone carrying this TCR beta chain was detected only a few times. The data belong to a study of cytomegalovirus exposure and HLA in healthy donors. The CDR3 runs to 15 residues. Germline V gene lookup returns CDR1 GTSNPN and CDR2 SVGIG (reference sequence). V shed 3 bases, J shed 7 bases, and the junction held 12 bases outside the gene matches. The PCR made use of 60 Vbeta and 13 Jbeta primers. Sequencing used immunoSEQ multiplex PCR; TCRdb keeps in-frame clones, though not all of them. In the table there are more than 90,000 clones, around 77% of which are singletons. This TCR was sampled from a man in his fifties or sixties in good health and CMV-seropositive. Source material: PBMCs. This rearrangement joins TRBV30 to TRBJ2-1, with TRBD1 matching over 7 bases. This chain's CDR3 is CAWRKGTAPKNEQFF. In nucleotides, the CDR3 is TGTGCCTGGAGAAAAGGGACAGCGCCGAAGAATGAGCAGTTCTTC.